A single sample gave rise to the 19 T cell receptor beta chains below, sequenced in a study of CD8 T cells in Susac syndrome (dated by TCRdb to between 2018 and 2021). Libraries were prepared through the immunoSEQ multiplex PCR assay. RNA was extracted with the RNeasy kit and roughly 0.45 to 1 ug was reverse transcribed using random hexamers. The raw public reads went through TCRdb reprocessing: fastp at Q25, MiXCR clone calling, in-frame beta chains kept. Each CDR3 protein appears once, grouped with its most common genes and DNA. Within this sample are some 150,000 distinct CDR3 sequences, with 95% to 96% of them counted one time only. The top ten clones comprise 0.14% to 0.15% of the sample. The source material was CD8+ T cells from PBMCs. These receptors were obtained from a human donor with multiple sclerosis.

CDR3 in DNA: TGTGCCAGCAGTTTATATAATTCACCCCTCCACTTT. This encodes CASSLYNSPLHF. The V gene is TRBV27, the J gene TRBJ1-6, with D unresolved. V was cut by 1 base and J by 5 bases, with 0 bases left in between. CDR1 MNHEY and CDR2 SMNVEV come from the germline V gene (reference sequence). This CDR3 has 12 residues.

The chain couples TRBV27 to TRBJ2-7, with D possibly matching TRBD1 (5 bases). This CDR3 contains 13 residues. The germline V gene encodes CDR1 MNHEY and CDR2 SMNVEV (reference sequence). The V end lost 1 base, the J end lost 6 bases, and 10 bases lay between the germline ends. The CDR3 DNA follows: TGTGCCAGCAGTTTATTAGGGGTAGGCGAGCAGTACGTC. Its translation: CASSLLGVGEQYV.

The chain has TRBV14 and TRBJ2-3; D remains unclear. V was cut by 6 bases and J by 1 base, with 8 bases left in between. Germline V gene sequence: CDR1 SGHDN, CDR2 FVKESK. CDR3 size: 13 residues. The CDR3 sequence: CASRALGTDTQYF. The CDR3, as DNA: TGTGCCAGCAGAGCTTTGGGCACAGATACGCAGTATTTT.

The DNA for the CDR3 is TGTGCCGCAGACAGCACCGGGGAGCTGTTTTTT. Its protein product is CAADSTGELFF. This chain connects TRBV30 to TRBJ2-2, with D perhaps matching TRBD1 (5 bases). Germline CDR1 GTSNPN, CDR2 SVGIG (reference sequence). The CDR3 has 11 residues. V was cut by 8 bases and J by 4 bases, with 8 bases left in between.

J is TRBJ1-1 and V is TRBV12-3 or TRBV12-4; D ambiguous. V gave up 7 bases and J gave up 6 bases, with 9 bases separating them. This CDR3 is built from 11 residues. DNA for the CDR3: TGTGCCAGCACTGGCGGGGCTGAAGCTTTCTTT. Encoded protein: CASTGGAEAFF.

The V and J genes are TRBV5-6 and TRBJ2-5, with TRBD2 as a possible D gene (5 bases). Between the trimmed V and J ends, which lost 3 bases and 0 bases, there was a span of 15 bases. The CDR3 contains 16 residues. Germline CDR1 SGHDT, CDR2 YYEEEE. CDR3 loop: CASSSLGVANQETQYF. CDR3 in DNA: TGTGCCAGCAGCTCCTTAGGAGTAGCGAACCAAGAGACCCAGTACTTC.

The V gene is TRBV30, the J gene TRBJ2-2; D is perhaps TRBD2 (6 bases). V gave up 2 bases and J gave up 0 bases, with 10 bases separating them. There are 15 residues in the CDR3. CDR1 GTSNPN and CDR2 SVGIG come from the germline V gene (reference sequence). CDR3 region: CAWSWGESNTGELFF. The CDR3 nucleotides are TGTGCCTGGAGTTGGGGGGAGTCGAACACCGGGGAGCTGTTTTTT.

V gene TRBV6-5 combines with J gene TRBJ2-1; 14 bases align to TRBD2. The CDR3 extends over 16 amino acids. The V gene end was trimmed by 2 bases and the J gene end by 6 bases; junction bases not matched to a gene: 3. In germline, CDR1 is MNHEY, CDR2 SVGAGI. The DNA for the CDR3 is TGTGCCAGCAGTTACGCGACTAGCGGGGGGGTCAATGAGCAGTTCTTC. Translating it yields CASSYATSGGVNEQFF.

The chain employs TRBV6-6 and TRBJ2-3; maybe TRBD1 (7 bases). Germline CDR1 is MNHNY and CDR2 is SVGAGI (reference sequence). V lost 10 bases and J lost 0, with 17 bases in between. The CDR3 sequence is 15 residues long. The DNA for the CDR3 is TGTGCCACCTCCCAGGGGGGCGGGAGCACAGATACGCAGTATTTT. Translating gives CATSQGGGSTDTQYF.

The rearrangement uses TRBV12-3 or TRBV12-4 and TRBJ2-2; tentative D call: TRBD1 (7 bases). The CDR3 covers 16 residues. V dropped 6 bases and J dropped 3 bases, with 17 bases sitting between them. The CDR3 spells CASRRLGTDDTGELFF. Written as DNA, the CDR3 is TGTGCCAGCAGGCGACTAGGGACAGATGACACCGGGGAGCTGTTTTTT.

The CDR3 sequence: CAAHLAGYRNEQFF. The CDR3 bases are TGTGCCGCACATCTAGCGGGGTACCGGAATGAGCAGTTCTTC. The chain is built from TRBV15 and TRBJ2-1, with 9 bases lining up with TRBD2. The CDR3 is 14 amino acids. Germline V CDR1 and CDR2: LNHNV, YYDKDF (reference sequence). Germline trimming cut 11 bases from V and 7 bases from J; bases unmatched to any gene: 12.

V and J are TRBV4-1 and TRBJ2-3, with a tentative D call TRBD2 (7 bases). This CDR3 spans 17 amino acids. V lost 0 bases and J lost 0, with 13 bases in between. Germline loops: CDR1 MGHRA, CDR2 YSYEKL. In DNA form, the CDR3 reads TGCGCCAGCAGCCAAGATACGGGGGGCCTTAGCACAGATACGCAGTATTTT. Amino acids: CASSQDTGGLSTDTQYF.

The rearrangement links TRBV12-3 or TRBV12-4 to TRBJ2-7, with D perhaps matching TRBD1 or TRBD2 (5 bases each). Trimming took off 7 bases at V and 3 bases at J, with 16 bases between the two ends. The CDR3 is 14 residues long. The CDR3 protein is CASNPSGPDYEQYF. CDR3 DNA sequence: TGTGCCAGCAACCCTTCGGGGCCCGACTACGAGCAGTACTTC.

The chain employs TRBV29-1 and TRBJ2-5; tentatively, D is TRBD2 (6 bases). The CDR3 is made up of 15 amino acids. Germline lookup yields CDR1 SQVTM and CDR2 ANQGSEA. Trimming took off 2 bases at V and 2 bases at J, with 15 bases between the two ends. This CDR3 reads CSVESLWDFQETQYF. In DNA, the CDR3 is TGCAGCGTTGAATCCTTGTGGGACTTTCAAGAGACCCAGTACTTC.

This sequence joins TRBV27 and TRBJ2-7, with TRBD1 matching 7 bases. The CDR3 runs 15 residues. V lost 5 bases to trimming and J lost 6 bases; unmatched junction nucleotides: 13. Germline V gives CDR1 MNHEY, CDR2 SMNVEV (reference sequence). The CDR3 protein is CASSLQTGSGFEQYF. The CDR3 DNA reads TGTGCCAGCAGTCTCCAGACAGGGAGTGGCTTCGAGCAGTACTTC.

The genes are TRBV7-8 and TRBJ1-2; a weak D match, TRBD1 (6 bases). The V gene lost 1 base and the J gene lost 7 bases, with 19 bases spanning the gap. CDR1 is SGHVS, CDR2 FQNEAQ, per germline. This CDR3 is 16 amino acids long. This CDR3 is CASSLEGRGHGGGYTF. The DNA of the CDR3 is TGTGCCAGCAGCTTAGAGGGCAGGGGCCATGGTGGTGGCTACACCTTC. Filled out from reference TRBV7-8 and TRBJ1-2, the complete variable domain reads GAGVSQSPRYKVAKRGQDVALRCDPISGHVSLFWYQQALGQGPEFLTYFQNEAQLDKSGLPSDRFFAERPEGSVSTLKIQRTQQEDSAVYLCASSLEGRGHGGGYTFGSGTRLTVV.

The chain employs TRBV14 and TRBJ1-1, with D perhaps TRBD1 (6 bases). V was trimmed by 7 bases and J by 3 bases, leaving 12 bases between them. Germline V gene lookup returns CDR1 SGHDN and CDR2 FVKESK. CDR3 length: 13 residues. CDR3 residues: CASTRGRYTEAFF. The DNA for the CDR3 is TGTGCCAGCACCCGGGGGCGGTACACTGAAGCTTTCTTT.

The chain has TRBV19 and TRBJ1-1; the D gene is possibly TRBD1 (5 bases). The CDR3 is made up of 15 amino acids. Germline CDR1 LNHDA, CDR2 SQIVND (reference sequence). V was clipped by 7 bases and J by 1 base, with 16 bases between them. CDR3 DNA sequence: TGTGCCAGTACCCTGGGGCAGGCCACGAACACTGAAGCTTTCTTT. This translates into CASTLGQATNTEAFF.

J is TRBJ2-7 and V is TRBV4-1; D call uncertain. The CDR3 is made up of 15 amino acids. Germline V CDR1 and CDR2: MGHRA, YSYEKL. V lost 1 base and J lost 4, with 14 bases in between. This CDR3 reads CASSQGFGGGYEQYV. CDR3 sequence (DNA): TGCGCCAGCAGCCAAGGGTTCGGCGGCGGATACGAGCAGTACGTC.